This T cell receptor beta chain was found in a study of cytomegalovirus exposure and HLA in healthy donors. Produced via immunoSEQ multiplex PCR; TCRdb's table is partial and in-frame only. This table has over 150,000 clones, 84% appearing once. The CDR3 is 15 residues long. CDR1 LGHNA and CDR2 YSLEER come from the germline V gene. V was pared by 1 base and J by 5 bases, with 13 bases between. The sequence was collected from a woman younger than 35 in good health and CMV-seropositive. The chain has TRBV4-3 and TRBJ2-3; no reliable D call. Sequencing was carried out using PBMCs. As DNA, the CDR3 is TGCGCCAGCAGCCAAGGGCCAGAGGAATTAGATACGCAGTATTTT. This gives the protein CASSQGPEELDTQYF.